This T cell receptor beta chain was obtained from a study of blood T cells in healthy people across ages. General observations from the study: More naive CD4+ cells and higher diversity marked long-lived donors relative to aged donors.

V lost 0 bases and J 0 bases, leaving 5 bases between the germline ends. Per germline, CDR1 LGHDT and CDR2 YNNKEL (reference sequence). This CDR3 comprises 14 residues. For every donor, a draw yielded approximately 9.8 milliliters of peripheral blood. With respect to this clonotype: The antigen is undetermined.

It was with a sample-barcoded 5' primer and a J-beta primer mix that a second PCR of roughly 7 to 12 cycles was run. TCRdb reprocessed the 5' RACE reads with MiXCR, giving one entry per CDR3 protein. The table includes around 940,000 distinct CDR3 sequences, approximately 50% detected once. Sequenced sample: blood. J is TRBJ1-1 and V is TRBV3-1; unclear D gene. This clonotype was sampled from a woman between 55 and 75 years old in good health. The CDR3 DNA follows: TGTGCCAGCAGCCAAGATCAAGTGAACACTGAAGCTTTCTTT. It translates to CASSQDQVNTEAFF.